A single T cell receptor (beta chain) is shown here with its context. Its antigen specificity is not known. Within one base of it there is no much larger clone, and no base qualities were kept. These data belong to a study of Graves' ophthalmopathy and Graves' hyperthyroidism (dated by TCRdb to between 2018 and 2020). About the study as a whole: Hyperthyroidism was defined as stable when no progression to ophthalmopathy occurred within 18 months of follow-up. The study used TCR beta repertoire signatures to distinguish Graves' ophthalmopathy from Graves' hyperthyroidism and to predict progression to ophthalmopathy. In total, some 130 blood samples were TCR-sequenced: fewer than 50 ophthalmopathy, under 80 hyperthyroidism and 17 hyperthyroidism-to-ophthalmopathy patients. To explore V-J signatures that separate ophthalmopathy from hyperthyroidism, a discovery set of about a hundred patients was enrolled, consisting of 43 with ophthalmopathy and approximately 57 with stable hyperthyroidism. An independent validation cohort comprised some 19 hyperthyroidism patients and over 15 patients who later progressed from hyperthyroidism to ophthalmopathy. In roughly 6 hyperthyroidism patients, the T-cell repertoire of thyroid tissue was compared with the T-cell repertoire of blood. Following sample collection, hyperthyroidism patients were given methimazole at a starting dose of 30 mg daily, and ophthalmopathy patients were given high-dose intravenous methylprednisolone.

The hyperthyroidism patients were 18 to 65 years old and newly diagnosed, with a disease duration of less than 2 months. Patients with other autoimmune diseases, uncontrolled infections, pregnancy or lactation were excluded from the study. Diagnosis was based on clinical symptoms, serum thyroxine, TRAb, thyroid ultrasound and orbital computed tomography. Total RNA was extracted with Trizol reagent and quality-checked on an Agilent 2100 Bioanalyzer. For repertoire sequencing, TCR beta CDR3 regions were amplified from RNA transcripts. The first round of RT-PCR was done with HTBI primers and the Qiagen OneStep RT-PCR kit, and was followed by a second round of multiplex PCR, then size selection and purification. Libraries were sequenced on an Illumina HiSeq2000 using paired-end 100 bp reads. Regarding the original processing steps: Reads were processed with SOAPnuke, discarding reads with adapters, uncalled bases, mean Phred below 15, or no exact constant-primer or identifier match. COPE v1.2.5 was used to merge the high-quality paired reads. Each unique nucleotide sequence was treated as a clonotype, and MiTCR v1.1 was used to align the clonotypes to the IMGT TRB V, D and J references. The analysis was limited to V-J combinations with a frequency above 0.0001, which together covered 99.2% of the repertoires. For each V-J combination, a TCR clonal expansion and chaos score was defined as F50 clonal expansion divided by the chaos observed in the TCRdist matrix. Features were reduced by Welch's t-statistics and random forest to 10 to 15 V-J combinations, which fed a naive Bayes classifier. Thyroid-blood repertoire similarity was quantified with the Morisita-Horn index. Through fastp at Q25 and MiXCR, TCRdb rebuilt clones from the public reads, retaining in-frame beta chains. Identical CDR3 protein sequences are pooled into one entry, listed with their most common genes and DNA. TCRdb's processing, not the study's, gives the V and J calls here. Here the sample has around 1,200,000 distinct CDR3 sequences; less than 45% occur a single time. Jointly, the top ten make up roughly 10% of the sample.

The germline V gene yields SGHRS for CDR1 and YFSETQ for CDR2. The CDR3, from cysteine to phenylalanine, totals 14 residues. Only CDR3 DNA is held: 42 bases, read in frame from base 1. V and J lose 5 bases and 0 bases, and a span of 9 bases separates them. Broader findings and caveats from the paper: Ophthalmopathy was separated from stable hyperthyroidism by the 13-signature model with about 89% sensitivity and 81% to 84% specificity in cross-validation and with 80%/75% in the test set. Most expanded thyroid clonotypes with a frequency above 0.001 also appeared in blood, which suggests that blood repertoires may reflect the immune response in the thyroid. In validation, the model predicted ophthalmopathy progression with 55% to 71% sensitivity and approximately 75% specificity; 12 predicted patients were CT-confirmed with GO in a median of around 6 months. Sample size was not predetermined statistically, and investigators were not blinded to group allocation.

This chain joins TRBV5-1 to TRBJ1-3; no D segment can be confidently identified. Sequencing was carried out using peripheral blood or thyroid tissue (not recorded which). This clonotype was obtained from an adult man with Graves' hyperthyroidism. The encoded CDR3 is CASRNPSSGNTIYF. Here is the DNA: TGCGCCAGCAGGAACCCGAGCTCTGGAAACACCATATATTTT. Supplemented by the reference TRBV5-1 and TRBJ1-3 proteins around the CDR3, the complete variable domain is KAGVTQTPRYLIKTRGQQVTLSCSPISGHRSVSWYQQTPGQGLQFLFEYFSETQRNKGNFPGRFSGRQFSNSRSEMNVSTLELGDSALYLCASRNPSSGNTIYFGEGSWLTVV.